Each of the 20 T cell receptor beta chains below was sequenced from the same sample in a study of blood T cell repertoires in COVID-19. Measured with immunoSEQ multiplex PCR; TCRdb has only the in-frame clones, and not every one. The sample yields under 80,000 clones, 80% seen once. Sequenced: peripheral blood. The receptor source for this set is a human donor in a cohort sampled during active COVID-19.

The CDR3 loop reads CASSRVRETQYF. The CDR3 DNA reads as TGCGCCAGCAGTCGGGTTCGGGAGACCCAGTACTTC. The chain combines TRBV5-1 with TRBJ2-5; no definite D call. CDR3 length equals 12 residues. V was trimmed by 5 bases and J by 5 bases, leaving 10 bases between them. CDR1 SGHRS and CDR2 YFSETQ come from the germline V gene.

The chain employs TRBV5-6 and TRBJ2-7; 14 bases match TRBD2. Trimming at V came to 4 bases and at J to 9 bases, leaving 6 bases not matched to a gene. The CDR3 consists of 14 residues. Germline V gene lookup returns CDR1 SGHDT and CDR2 YYEEEE. Here the CDR3 reads CASSQGLAGEGQYF. The CDR3 DNA follows: TGTGCCAGCAGCCAGGGACTAGCGGGAGAAGGGCAGTACTTC.

The V call is TRBV7-2, the J call TRBJ1-1; D may be TRBD1 (5 bases). The CDR3 has 16 residues. V lost 1 base, J lost 1 base, and 13 bases lay in between. CDR1 is SGHTA and CDR2 is FQGNSA in the germline V gene. CDR3 sequence: CASSLVGQVTNTEAFF. The CDR3 nucleotides are TGTGCCAGCAGCTTAGTGGGGCAAGTTACGAACACTGAAGCTTTCTTT.

The chain combines TRBV10-3 with TRBJ2-7; 8 nucleotides agree with TRBD2. CDR3 length: 17 amino acids. CDR1 ENHRY and CDR2 SYGVKD come from the germline V gene. The V gene end was trimmed by 0 bases and the J gene end by 3 bases; junction bases not matched to a gene: 10. The CDR3 region has the DNA TGTGCCATCAGTGAGTCGATGAGGCTAGCGGGCGGCTACGAGCAGTACTTC. It encodes CAISESMRLAGGYEQYF.

This clone was counted once. The chain joins TRBV5-1 to TRBJ1-1, with 8 bases fitting TRBD1. Germline V gene sequence: CDR1 SGHRS, CDR2 YFSETQ. The CDR3 is 15 amino acids. The junction had 4 bases not matched to a gene; V was cut back by 3 bases and J by 0 bases. The DNA for the CDR3 is TGCGCCAGCAGCTGGGGGACAGGTATGAACACTGAAGCTTTCTTT. This gives the protein CASSWGTGMNTEAFF.

The chain has TRBV28 and TRBJ2-7; no clear D gene. CDR3 size: 12 residues. The germline V gene encodes CDR1 MDHEN and CDR2 SYDVKM. Trimming left V 3 bases short and J 8 bases short, with 11 bases between. CDR3 in DNA: TGTGCCAGCAGTTTTGGCAGCGTGCAGCAGTACTTC. Translated: CASSFGSVQQYF.

This rearrangement joins TRBV6-2 or TRBV6-3 to TRBJ2-7, with 8 positions matching TRBD1. V lost 5 bases, J lost 5 bases, and 11 bases stayed unmatched. CDR3 length: 15 residues. Per germline, CDR1 MNHEY and CDR2 SVGEGT. CDR3 in DNA: TGTGCCAGCAGTCTCCCTACGACAGGGGCAAACGAGCAGTACTTC. As protein: CASSLPTTGANEQYF.

This rearrangement joins TRBV5-1 to TRBJ2-7; D unresolved. The germline CDR1 and CDR2 sequences are SGHRS and YFSETQ. The CDR3 runs 13 residues. V gave up 4 bases and J gave up 2 bases, with 10 bases separating them. This CDR3 reads CASSPTITYEQYF. In DNA, the CDR3 is TGCGCCAGCAGCCCAACTATTACCTACGAGCAGTACTTC.

The chain recombines TRBV7-2 with TRBJ1-3; TRBD1 agrees at 12 bases. Germline V gene sequence: CDR1 SGHTA, CDR2 FQGNSA. The CDR3 runs to 16 residues. V lost 4 bases, J lost 3 bases, and 4 bases stayed unmatched. The CDR3 DNA follows: TGTGCCAGCAGCTCGGGACAGGGGGCAGATGGAAACACCATATATTTT. Its translation: CASSSGQGADGNTIYF.

The rearrangement joins TRBV19 to TRBJ1-2; D remains unclear. The germline V gene has CDR1 LNHDA and CDR2 SQIVND (reference sequence). Trimming pared 6 bases from V and 0 bases from J, leaving 8 bases between. CDR3 size: 13 residues. CDR3 in DNA: TGTGCCAGTAGCAGCACTACTAACTATGGCTACACCTTC. As protein: CASSSTTNYGYTF. The full variable domain, completed using reference TRBV19 and TRBJ1-2, is DGGITQSPKYLFRKEGQNVTLSCEQNLNHDAMYWYRQDPGQGLRLIYYSQIVNDFQKGDIAEGYSVSREKKESFPLTVTSAQKNPTAFYLCASSSTTNYGYTFGSGTRLTVV.

This chain links TRBV6-5 with TRBJ1-3; D unclear. This CDR3 spans 14 amino acids. Germline V gene sequence: CDR1 MNHEY, CDR2 SVGAGI. V was pared by 6 bases and J by 1 base, with 10 bases between. DNA for the CDR3: TGTGCCAGCAGGTCGGGGTTTTCTGGAAACACCATATATTTT. This gives the protein CASRSGFSGNTIYF.

The chain joins TRBV6-2 or TRBV6-3 to TRBJ1-3; tentative D call: TRBD1 (5 bases). Trimming took off 1 base at V and 3 bases at J, with 22 bases between the two ends. This CDR3 contains 19 residues. The V gene's germline CDR1 is MNHEY and CDR2 SVGEGT. CDR3 bases: TGTGCCAGCAGTTACTTACCCCGTGGGACTCAACCCCATGGAAACACCATATATTTT. Protein sequence: CASSYLPRGTQPHGNTIYF.

There are a few counts of this clone. This chain joins TRBV2 and TRBJ1-1; D is unclear. V dropped 7 bases and J dropped 1 base, with 10 bases sitting between them. CDR3 length equals 13 residues. From germline, CDR1 is SNHLY and CDR2 FYNNEI. The chain's CDR3 is CASKRDSNTEAFF. In DNA, the CDR3 is TGTGCCAGCAAACGGGATTCGAACACTGAAGCTTTCTTT.

This clone was picked up a small number of times. The chain joins TRBV19 to TRBJ2-1; a possible D gene is TRBD2 (6 bases). Trimming took off 7 bases at V and 3 bases at J, with 10 bases between the two ends. CDR1 LNHDA and CDR2 SQIVND come from the germline V gene (reference sequence). CDR3 size: 13 residues. The CDR3 region has the DNA TGTGCCAGTACCCCAGCGGGCTACAATGAGCAGTTCTTC. This codes for CASTPAGYNEQFF.

The chain is built from TRBV12-2 and TRBJ2-1; TRBD2 is the table's D call and was not checked against the DNA. TRBV12-2 counts as a pseudogene. The CDR3 contains 11 residues. CDR3 sequence: CASRRRLEQFF. The CDR3 DNA follows: TGTGCAAGTCGCAGAAGACTAGAGCAGTTCTTC.

The V call is TRBV5-6, the J call TRBJ2-5, with 11 bases identical to TRBD2. CDR1 and CDR2 from the germline V gene are SGHDT and YYEEEE. Losses at the gene ends were 0 bases for V and 4 bases for J; bases not matched to a gene: 5. This CDR3 has 16 residues. The CDR3 is CASSLGILAGAETQYF. The CDR3, as DNA: TGTGCCAGCAGCTTGGGTATACTAGCGGGAGCAGAGACCCAGTACTTC.

This chain uses TRBV7-8 with TRBJ2-7, with D possibly TRBD2 on 6 matching bases. This CDR3 region has 15 residues. V shed 1 base and J shed 1 base, with 11 bases lying between them. The V gene's germline CDR1 is SGHVS and CDR2 FQNEAQ. The CDR3 DNA reads TGTGCCAGCAGCTTAGGGCGGGACGGTTCCTACGAGCAGTACTTC. This codes for CASSLGRDGSYEQYF.

J is TRBJ1-1 and V is TRBV2; D unresolved. The V gene lost 4 bases and the J gene lost 7 bases, with 10 bases spanning the gap. Germline V gives CDR1 SNHLY, CDR2 FYNNEI. The CDR3 is made up of 12 amino acids. This CDR3 is CASSVSGFEAFF. CDR3 nucleotide sequence: TGTGCCAGCAGTGTCTCGGGTTTTGAAGCTTTCTTT.

V gene TRBV12-5 combines with J gene TRBJ2-2; 8 bases are a match to TRBD2. The CDR3 is 16 residues long. Germline loops: CDR1 LGHNT, CDR2 FRNRAP. V was clipped by 4 bases and J by 1 base; unmatched bases: 5. DNA of the CDR3: TGTGCTAGTGGTTGGACCGGGAGGGAGAACACCGGGGAGCTGTTTTTT. It yields the protein CASGWTGRENTGELFF.

The rearrangement uses TRBV28 and TRBJ1-1; no reliable D call. This CDR3 comprises 14 residues. Trimming stripped 5 bases from V and 0 bases from J, with 10 bases between. Germline V gene lookup returns CDR1 MDHEN and CDR2 SYDVKM. The CDR3 loop reads CASSLGGLNTEAFF. CDR3 coding DNA: TGTGCCAGCAGTCTTGGAGGGTTGAACACTGAAGCTTTCTTT.